The rows below give T cell receptor beta chains drawn from one sample of a study of blood T cell repertoires in COVID-19. Libraries were prepared by immunoSEQ multiplex PCR; TCRdb keeps only in-frame clonotypes and omits some of them. The sample contains 140,000 to 150,000 clones, over 65% of which appear only once. Sequenced material: peripheral blood. All receptors come from a human donor in a cohort sampled during active COVID-19. Each CDR3 is given with its conserved first and last residue. Rows may omit the clone size; those that give it use once, few, many or a size class.

V: TRBV6-5
size: .
J: TRBJ1-2
CDR3: CASSPQGYGYTF

V: TRBV6-5
size: .
J: TRBJ1-1
CDR3: CASSYAGETEAFF

V: TRBV19
size: .
J: TRBJ1-5
CDR3: CASSSGHYQPQHF

V: TRBV6-1
size: .
J: TRBJ2-5
CDR3: CASSEGRLRETQYF

V: TRBV24-1
size: .
J: TRBJ2-3
CDR3: CATSDSGQGATDTQYF

V: TRBV10-3
size: few
J: TRBJ2-1
CDR3: CAISESNLQRGNEQFF

V: TRBV6-5
size: .
J: TRBJ1-2
CDR3: CASSPGGARYGYTF

V: TRBV5-5
size: .
J: TRBJ1-2
CDR3: CASSLIGGTGNYGYTF

V: TRBV7-2
size: .
J: TRBJ2-7
CDR3: CASSLGASGARSYF

V: TRBV5-1
size: once
J: TRBJ2-3
CDR3: CASSLEETSTDTQYF

V: TRBV28
size: many
J: TRBJ1-2
CDR3: CASSLGTGGYGYTF

V: TRBV7-9
size: .
J: TRBJ1-5
CDR3: CASSSAWSREPQHF

V: TRBV27
size: .
J: TRBJ2-3
CDR3: CASRPTGETDTQYF